The 23 T cell receptor beta chains in this list originate from one sample, sequenced in a study of blood T cells in healthy people across ages. The authors ran a second PCR of about 7 to 12 cycles using a sample-barcoded 5' primer and a J-beta primer mix. TCRdb independently ran MiXCR on the 5' RACE reads; one entry per CDR3 protein. The sample yields 450,000 to 650,000 distinct CDR3 sequences, less than 25% seen once. The same data also contributed to another study, on T cells of mothers and their children.

The material sequenced was blood. These receptors originate from a boy younger than 18 in good health.

V usage is TRBV6-5 and J usage is TRBJ2-5; D is unresolved. CDR3 length equals 15 residues. CDR1 MNHEY and CDR2 SVGAGI come from the germline V gene. The V gene lost 2 bases and the J gene lost 13 bases, with 23 bases spanning the gap. The CDR3 DNA reads as TGTGCCAGCAGTTACGAATTTTCTTCGGGCCCGGCCCTGTACTTC. It is translated as CASSYEFSSGPALYF.

The rearrangement joins TRBV9 to TRBJ2-1, with 9 bases fitting TRBD2. The length of the CDR3 is 18 residues. After removal of 4 bases from V and 0 bases from J, the junction contained 11 bases not matched to a gene. Germline CDR1 and CDR2: SGDLS and YYNGEE. The CDR3 sequence: CASSPHSGGVSSYNEQFF. Written as DNA, the CDR3 is TGTGCCAGCAGCCCTCATAGCGGGGGTGTAAGCTCCTACAATGAGCAGTTCTTC.

The chain recombines TRBV9 with TRBJ2-5; a possible D gene is TRBD1 (6 bases). Judging by the DNA end, TRBJ2-1 fits better; the J call may be wrong. This CDR3 spans 19 amino acids. The germline V gene has CDR1 SGDLS and CDR2 YYNGEE. The CDR3 is CASSPEVSTAQGRYNEQFF. CDR3 DNA sequence: TGTGCCAGCAGCCCCGAAGTCAGCACTGCCCAGGGGCGCTACAATGAGCAGTTCTTC.

This clonotype was counted a few times. The chain uses TRBV20-1 and TRBJ2-2; 14 bases line up with TRBD2. With 5 bases clipped from V and 6 bases from J, the junction kept 8 bases outside the gene matches. The CDR3 sequence is 16 residues long. Germline CDR1 DFQATT, CDR2 SNEGSKA (reference sequence). As DNA, the CDR3 is TGCAGTGCTTCCGGGACTAGCGGGAGAAACTCCGGGGAGCTGTTTTTT. Translating gives CSASGTSGRNSGELFF.

V gene TRBV6-2 or TRBV6-3 combines with J gene TRBJ2-4, with a tentative D call TRBD1 (6 bases). Germline V gene sequence: CDR1 MNHEY, CDR2 SVGEGT. The CDR3 extends over 16 amino acids. V was cut by 4 bases and J by 0 bases, with 13 bases left in between. This CDR3 reads CASSSPQGLAKNIQYF. In DNA, the CDR3 is TGTGCCAGCAGTTCTCCACAGGGCCTAGCCAAAAACATTCAGTACTTC.

This clonotype turned up a few times. The chain carries TRBV7-3 and TRBJ2-3, with no clear D. This CDR3 has 14 amino acids. V lost 0 bases to trimming and J lost 6 bases, with 10 bases between them. The germline CDR1 and CDR2 sequences are SGHTA and FQGTGA. The CDR3 coding sequence is TGTGCCAGCAGCTTAACGCCCGTTGGGGATACGCAGTATTTT. It is translated as CASSLTPVGDTQYF.

This chain connects TRBV5-4 to TRBJ2-5; 7 bases are shared with TRBD2. V dropped 3 bases and J dropped 0; count of bases not matched to a gene: 2. This CDR3 comprises 14 residues. Germline loops: CDR1 SGHNT, CDR2 YYREEE (reference sequence). The CDR3 sequence is CASSSLAHQETQYF. The CDR3 bases are TGTGCCAGCAGCTCACTAGCGCACCAAGAGACCCAGTACTTC.

The chain employs TRBV7-2 and TRBJ2-3, with 7 bases lining up with TRBD2. J was trimmed by 1 base and V by 8 bases; bases with no gene match: 0. Germline V gene lookup returns CDR1 SGHTA and CDR2 FQGNSA. The length of the CDR3 is 12 residues. The CDR3 protein is CASGGGTDTQYF. The DNA of the CDR3 is TGTGCCAGCGGGGGGGGCACAGATACGCAGTATTTT.

The rearrangement uses TRBV29-1 and TRBJ2-5; TRBD2 matches at 11 bases. The J call could be wrong; TRBJ2-7 is a better fit for the DNA end. Germline V gives CDR1 SQVTM, CDR2 ANQGSEA. This CDR3 is 14 amino acids long. The CDR3 DNA reads TGCAGCGTTCAGTCCGGGACTAGCGGATACGAGCAGTACTTC. It specifies CSVQSGTSGYEQYF.

As for this clonotype: A read error is likely, as this CDR3 ends without the conserved phenylalanine or tryptophan. The CDR3 sequence is CASSLDGNTGELFS. The CDR3 DNA follows: TGTGCCAGCAGCCTCGACGGCAACACCGGGGAGCTGTTTTCT. V and J are TRBV7-9 and TRBJ2-2; D gene ambiguous. V dropped 5 bases and J dropped 2 bases, with 9 bases sitting between them. The V gene's germline CDR1 is SEHNR and CDR2 FQNEAQ (reference sequence). The CDR3 spans 14 residues.

This clonotype was observed a handful of times. The CDR3 sequence: CATSEGGRGGEQFF. In DNA form, the CDR3 reads TGTGCTACCTCGGAGGGGGGCCGTGGAGGTGAGCAGTTCTTC. The V and J genes are TRBV7-7 and TRBJ2-1, with D tentatively TRBD1 or TRBD2 (6 bases each). This CDR3 spans 14 amino acids. Germline values: CDR1 SSHAT, CDR2 FNYEAQ (reference sequence).

The sample holds many counts of this clonotype. The chain recombines TRBV2 with TRBJ1-2; D not resolved. The V end was cut by 1 base, the J end by 7 bases, with 13 bases between. The germline CDR1 and CDR2 sequences are SNHLY and FYNNEI. The CDR3 is 14 amino acids. The CDR3 nucleotides read TGTGCCAGCAGTGAAGAGCCCAGACTCTTTGGCTACACCTTC. Translating gives CASSEEPRLFGYTF.

The gene calls are TRBV28 and TRBJ2-5; 11 bases line up with TRBD2. Per the germline V gene, CDR1 is MDHEN and CDR2 is SYDVKM. The CDR3 is made up of 17 amino acids. Unmatched junction bases numbered 6, after V lost 3 bases and J lost 0 bases. CDR3 nucleotides: TGTGCCAGCAGTTTCCCCCTGACTAGCGGGGACCAAGAGACCCAGTACTTC. Encoded protein: CASSFPLTSGDQETQYF. The complete variable domain, with remaining parts taken from reference TRBV28 and TRBJ2-5, reads DVKVTQSSRYLVKRTGEKVFLECVQDMDHENMFWYRQDPGLGLRLIYFSYDVKMKEKGDIPEGYSVSREKKERFSLILESASTNQTSMYLCASSFPLTSGDQETQYFGPGTRLLVL.

The V call is TRBV20-1, the J call TRBJ2-1, with a weak D call TRBD2 (6 bases). The CDR3 extends over 17 amino acids. Trimming shortened V by 1 base and J by 1 base, and 17 bases separated the two germline ends. Germline V gene lookup returns CDR1 DFQATT and CDR2 SNEGSKA (reference sequence). CDR3 in DNA: TGCAGTGCTAGAGGAGCAACGGGGGACCGATCCTACAATGAGCAGTTCTTC. Translated, it gives CSARGATGDRSYNEQFF.

This clonotype was picked up a small number of times. The V call is TRBV24-1, the J call TRBJ2-1; the D gene is possibly TRBD2 (6 bases). CDR1 and CDR2 from the germline V gene are KGHDR and SFDVKD. The CDR3 length is 12 residues. With 4 bases removed from V and 12 bases from J, the gap between germline ends came to 12 bases. This CDR3 reads CATSDPRRGQFF. As DNA, the CDR3 is TGTGCCACCAGTGACCCTCGGCGGGGGCAGTTCTTC.

Remarks on this clonotype: The junction and the germline gene differ at one end; a read error may be behind it. The chain has TRBV28 and TRBJ2-7; TRBD1 matches at 9 bases. Germline V gene lookup returns CDR1 MDHEN and CDR2 SYDVKM. The CDR3 has 15 residues. The CDR3: CGSSRDRATSYEQYF. As DNA, the CDR3 is TGTGGCAGCTCTCGGGACAGGGCCACCTCCTACGAGCAGTACTTC.

As to this clonotype: The CDR3 ends on some other residue instead of the conserved phenylalanine or tryptophan, so this is likely a read error. Here the CDR3 reads CASSSSSSYNSPLHL. The DNA of the CDR3 is TGTGCCAGCAGTTCCAGTAGCTCCTATAATTCACCCCTCCACCTT. V and J are TRBV27 and TRBJ1-6, with D hard to call. The CDR3 runs 15 residues. Germline-derived CDR1 and CDR2 are MNHEY and SMNVEV (reference sequence). V was trimmed by 4 bases and J by 0 bases, leaving 7 bases between them.

This clonotype has just a few counts. The J gene is TRBJ2-5, the V gene TRBV20-1; TRBD1 agrees at 7 bases. The V gene end was trimmed by 0 bases and the J gene end by 5 bases; junction bases not matched to a gene: 12. The CDR3 has 16 amino acids. CDR1 is DFQATT, CDR2 SNEGSKA, per germline (reference sequence). The CDR3 protein is CSARDLRTGNVETQYF. CDR3 sequence (DNA): TGCAGTGCTAGAGATCTGAGGACAGGCAACGTGGAGACCCAGTACTTC.

The chain links TRBV20-1 to TRBJ2-7; D is perhaps TRBD1 (5 bases). V shed 4 bases and J shed 2 bases, with 15 bases lying between them. The CDR3 is made up of 14 amino acids. Germline V gene sequence: CDR1 DFQATT, CDR2 SNEGSKA (reference sequence). CDR3 DNA sequence: TGCAGTGCTACCCCTACAGGAAATGCCTACGAGCAGTACTTC. Translated, it gives CSATPTGNAYEQYF.

The sample holds a few counts of this clonotype. This chain uses TRBV12-3 or TRBV12-4 with TRBJ2-1; TRBD2 matches 8 bases. V was pared by 5 bases and J by 6 bases, with 6 bases of the junction left unmatched. The CDR3 spans 14 residues. In DNA, the CDR3 is TGTGCCAGCAGTCCCCTAGGGACTAGCAATGAGCAGTTCTTC. It encodes CASSPLGTSNEQFF.

This clonotype has at least ten counts. The V gene is TRBV7-9, the J gene TRBJ1-4; 7 positions agree with TRBD1. CDR3 size: 15 residues. The germline gives CDR1 SEHNR, CDR2 FQNEAQ (reference sequence). V shed 4 bases, J shed 7 bases, and the junction held 9 bases outside the gene matches. The CDR3 spells CASSSRDSESEKLFF. CDR3 sequence (DNA): TGTGCCAGCAGCTCGCGGGACAGCGAGAGTGAAAAACTGTTTTTT.

This clonotype counts as medium-sized (0.01 to 0.1%). V gene TRBV11-2 combines with J gene TRBJ2-5; 8 bases map to TRBD2. The CDR3 consists of 13 residues. Losses at the gene ends were 2 bases for V and 5 bases for J; bases not matched to a gene: 1. Germline CDR1 SGHAT, CDR2 FQNNGV. The CDR3, as DNA: TGTGCCAGCAGCTTACCGGGGGGGGAGACCCAGTACTTC. Its translation: CASSLPGGETQYF.

The chain recombines TRBV28 with TRBJ2-7; D is possibly TRBD2 (6 bases). CDR1 is MDHEN and CDR2 is SYDVKM in the germline V gene. V was shortened by 0 bases and J by 6 bases, with 12 bases between the two germline ends. The CDR3 sequence is 14 residues long. CDR3 protein: CASSLWSKEGEQYF. The CDR3 DNA follows: TGTGCCAGCAGTTTATGGTCAAAGGAGGGCGAGCAGTACTTC.